This T cell receptor (beta chain) derives from a study of blood T cell repertoires in COVID-19. Across the whole study: COVID-19 samples from acute and convalescent phases originated in the United States, Italy and Spain. PBMCs, B-cell-depleted T cells, or T cells provided the cDNA or gDNA that made up the material.

Methods used by the authors: Researchers report that nucleated cell counts were estimated from reference gene primer amplification. The repertoire was sequenced with immunoSEQ multiplex PCR; TCRdb's copy has only in-frame clones and lacks some. The V and J calls and clone size are taken from that table; D and trimming were inferred from the DNA. Of tens of thousands of clones listed, over 70% are singletons. The CDR3 length is 12 residues. Trimming took off 0 bases at V and 6 bases at J, with 6 bases between the two ends. CDR1 SGDLS and CDR2 YYNGEE come from the germline V gene. This TCR came from a middle-aged man with active COVID-19. The chain recombines TRBV9 with TRBJ1-2; TRBD1 might be the D (5 bases). The sequenced material came from peripheral blood. CDR3 sequence (DNA): TGTGCCAGCAGCGTAGAGGGGAATGGCTACACCTTC. Its protein is CASSVEGNGYTF.